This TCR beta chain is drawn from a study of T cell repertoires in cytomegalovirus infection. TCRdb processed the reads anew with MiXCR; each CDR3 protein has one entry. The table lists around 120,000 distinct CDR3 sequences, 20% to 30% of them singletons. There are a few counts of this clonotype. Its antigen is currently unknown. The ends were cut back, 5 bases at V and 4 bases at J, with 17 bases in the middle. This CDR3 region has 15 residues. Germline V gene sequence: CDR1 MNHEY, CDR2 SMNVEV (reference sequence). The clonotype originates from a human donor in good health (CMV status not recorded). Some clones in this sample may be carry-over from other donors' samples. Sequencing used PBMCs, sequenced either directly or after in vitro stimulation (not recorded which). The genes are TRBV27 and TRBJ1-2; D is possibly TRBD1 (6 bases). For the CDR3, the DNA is TGTGCCAGCAGTGACACAGGGAAGGCGCCCTATGGCTACACCTTC. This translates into CASSDTGKAPYGYTF.